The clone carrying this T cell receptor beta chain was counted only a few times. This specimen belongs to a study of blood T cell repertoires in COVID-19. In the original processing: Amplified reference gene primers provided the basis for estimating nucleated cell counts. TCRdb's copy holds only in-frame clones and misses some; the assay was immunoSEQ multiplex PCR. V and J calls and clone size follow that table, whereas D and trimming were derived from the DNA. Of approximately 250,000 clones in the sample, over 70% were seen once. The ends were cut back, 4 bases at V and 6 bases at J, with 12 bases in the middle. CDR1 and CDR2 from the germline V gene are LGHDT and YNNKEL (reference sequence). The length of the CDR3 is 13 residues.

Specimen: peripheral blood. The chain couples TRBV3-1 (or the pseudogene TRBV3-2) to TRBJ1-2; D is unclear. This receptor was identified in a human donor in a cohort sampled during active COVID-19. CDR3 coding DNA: TGTGCCAGCAGCCGCCCCCCGGGTAATGGCTACACCTTC. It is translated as CASSRPPGNGYTF.